This T cell receptor (beta chain) comes out of a study of blood T cells in healthy people across ages. The use of a sample-barcoded 5' primer and a J-beta primer mix characterized a second PCR of about 7 to 12 cycles. Sequencing of every sample gave 3 million or more CDR3-containing paired-end reads. Each CDR3 protein is one row after TCRdb ran MiXCR on the 5' RACE reads. Among hundreds of thousands of distinct CDR3 sequences, over 40% were seen once, and the ten largest hold 25% to 35%. This clonotype has just a few counts. The source of this sequence is an older man in good health. Sequenced: blood.

In DNA form, the CDR3 reads TGTGCCACCAGCAGCGTAACGGGACAGGGCTATGGCTACACCTTC. Translating gives CATSSVTGQGYGYTF. This chain links TRBV15 with TRBJ1-2; 9 nucleotides line up with TRBD1. Looked up from germline, CDR1 is LNHNV and CDR2 is YYDKDF (reference sequence). Losses at the gene ends were 3 bases for V and 4 bases for J; bases not matched to a gene: 6. The length of the CDR3 is 15 residues.